Listed below are T cell receptor beta chains from one sample, sequenced in a study of response to subunit inactivated influenza vaccine. TCRdb redid the calling of the RT-PCR reads with MiXCR, one entry per CDR3 protein. This repertoire shows more than 600,000 distinct CDR3 sequences, about a fifth found once; its top ten account for about a tenth. Source: PBMCs from blood, taken around 5 days after vaccination. These receptors came from a man in his fifties or sixties who received an inactivated influenza vaccine. CDR3s include the opening cysteine and the closing phenylalanine or tryptophan. Fields, in order: CDR3 DNA, CDR3 protein, CDR3 length, D gene, J gene, V gene, clone size. The D gene is left open where the match is weak. A clone size is listed for some rows: how often the clone was seen (once, few, many), or a class if it is expanded.

cdr3_nt: TGCAGTGCTGGGGCGGGGAACACCTACGAGCAGTACTTC
cdr3_aa: CSAGAGNTYEQYF
cdr3_length: 13
d_call: -
j_call: TRBJ2-7
v_call: TRBV20-1
clone_size: -

cdr3_nt: TGCAGTGCTAGAGCCATTGGACTAGCGGCTTCCTACAATGAGCAGTTCTTC
cdr3_aa: CSARAIGLAASYNEQFF
cdr3_length: 17
d_call: TRBD2
j_call: TRBJ2-1
v_call: TRBV20-1
clone_size: many

cdr3_nt: TGTGCCAGCAGTTTACGTCTCAGGTTTGGGTATGGCTACACCTTC
cdr3_aa: CASSLRLRFGYGYTF
cdr3_length: 15
d_call: -
j_call: TRBJ1-2
v_call: TRBV12-3/TRBV12-4
clone_size: -

cdr3_nt: TGTGCCACCAGCAGAGGGGAAGATTCACCCCTCCACTTT
cdr3_aa: CATSRGEDSPLHF
cdr3_length: 13
d_call: -
j_call: TRBJ1-6
v_call: TRBV15
clone_size: -

cdr3_nt: TGTGCCAGCAGTACCGGACAGGGAGAGACCCAGTACTTC
cdr3_aa: CASSTGQGETQYF
cdr3_length: 13
d_call: TRBD1
j_call: TRBJ2-5
v_call: TRBV5-1
clone_size: many

cdr3_nt: TGTGCCAGCAGCTTAGGACTAGCGGGAGGGAACACAGATACGCAGTATTTT
cdr3_aa: CASSLGLAGGNTDTQYF
cdr3_length: 17
d_call: TRBD2
j_call: TRBJ2-3
v_call: TRBV7-2
clone_size: -

cdr3_nt: TGTGCCAGCAGCTCTGGGGTGGCCTACGAGCAGTACTTC
cdr3_aa: CASSSGVAYEQYF
cdr3_length: 13
d_call: -
j_call: TRBJ2-7
v_call: TRBV11-2
clone_size: few

cdr3_nt: TGTGCCAGCAGCCAGGCTAGGAAATATAGCAATCAGCCCCAGCATTTT
cdr3_aa: CASSQARKYSNQPQHF
cdr3_length: 16
d_call: -
j_call: TRBJ1-5
v_call: TRBV4-2
clone_size: few

cdr3_nt: TGTGCCAGCAGTTTCCAAGCGGGGGGTAAGACAGATACGCAGTATTTT
cdr3_aa: CASSFQAGGKTDTQYF
cdr3_length: 16
d_call: TRBD2
j_call: TRBJ2-3
v_call: TRBV12-3/TRBV12-4
clone_size: -

cdr3_nt: TGCAGCGTCGGAGGGACAGGGAGCGTAGCTTTCTTT
cdr3_aa: CSVGGTGSVAFF
cdr3_length: 12
d_call: TRBD1
j_call: TRBJ1-1
v_call: TRBV29-1
clone_size: -

cdr3_nt: TGTGCCAGCAGCGTAGGAGGGCAGGGAACTGAAGCTTTCTTT
cdr3_aa: CASSVGGQGTEAFF
cdr3_length: 14
d_call: -
j_call: TRBJ1-1
v_call: TRBV9
clone_size: many

cdr3_nt: TGTGCCAGCAGTTACGGGCCCACTGAAGCTTTCTTT
cdr3_aa: CASSYGPTEAFF
cdr3_length: 12
d_call: -
j_call: TRBJ1-1
v_call: TRBV6-6
clone_size: -

cdr3_nt: TGTGCCGTTGGATATGCCAATCAGCCCCAGCATTTT
cdr3_aa: CAVGYANQPQHF
cdr3_length: 12
d_call: -
j_call: TRBJ1-5
v_call: TRBV12-3/TRBV12-4
clone_size: -

cdr3_nt: TGTGCGTGGGCCCCAACCAAGTACTTC
cdr3_aa: CAWAPTKYF
cdr3_length: 9
d_call: -
j_call: TRBJ2-7
v_call: TRBV7-9
clone_size: -

cdr3_nt: TGCGCCAGCAGCCAACAACTCCGGGACAGGGGAACCTACGAGCAGTACTTC
cdr3_aa: CASSQQLRDRGTYEQYF
cdr3_length: 17
d_call: TRBD1
j_call: TRBJ2-7
v_call: TRBV5-1
clone_size: -

cdr3_nt: TGTGCCAGCAGAACGACCGGGACAGGAGCCTACGAGCAGTACTTC
cdr3_aa: CASRTTGTGAYEQYF
cdr3_length: 15
d_call: TRBD1
j_call: TRBJ2-7
v_call: TRBV28
clone_size: few

cdr3_nt: TGTGCCAGCAGCGTAGGGGGGGTATCTGTGGATACGCAGTATTTT
cdr3_aa: CASSVGGVSVDTQYF
cdr3_length: 15
d_call: -
j_call: TRBJ2-3
v_call: TRBV9
clone_size: -

cdr3_nt: TGCAGTGCTAGAGGATGGGGAAAGGAGACCCAGTACTTC
cdr3_aa: CSARGWGKETQYF
cdr3_length: 13
d_call: -
j_call: TRBJ2-5
v_call: TRBV20-1
clone_size: -

cdr3_nt: TGTGCCAGCAGCCGCATGAGCGGACCCTACAATGAGCAGTTCTTC
cdr3_aa: CASSRMSGPYNEQFF
cdr3_length: 15
d_call: -
j_call: TRBJ2-1
v_call: TRBV14
clone_size: many

cdr3_nt: TGTGCCAGCAGTTACTCGATAAATGGGCTAGCGGGGGGAGGAACCCAGTACTTC
cdr3_aa: CASSYSINGLAGGGTQYF
cdr3_length: 18
d_call: TRBD2
j_call: TRBJ2-5
v_call: TRBV6-5
clone_size: few

cdr3_nt: TGCAGCGTGAGGGAGAATAGCAATCAGCCCCAGCATTTT
cdr3_aa: CSVRENSNQPQHF
cdr3_length: 13
d_call: -
j_call: TRBJ1-5
v_call: TRBV29-1
clone_size: -

cdr3_nt: TGTGCCAGCAGCTGGGGACCGGGACAGAAAGAGACCCAGTACTTC
cdr3_aa: CASSWGPGQKETQYF
cdr3_length: 15
d_call: TRBD1
j_call: TRBJ2-5
v_call: TRBV5-6
clone_size: -

cdr3_nt: TGTGCCAGCAGCTTAAGCGCCGTACGTGAGACCCAGTACTTC
cdr3_aa: CASSLSAVRETQYF
cdr3_length: 14
d_call: -
j_call: TRBJ2-5
v_call: TRBV7-2
clone_size: few

cdr3_nt: TGTGCCAGAGGACTAGCGGGCTCCCCTAGCTCCTACGAGCAGTACTTC
cdr3_aa: CARGLAGSPSSYEQYF
cdr3_length: 16
d_call: TRBD2
j_call: TRBJ2-7
v_call: TRBV7-7
clone_size: -

cdr3_nt: TGCAGTGCTACCGCACTAGCGGGAGATGGAGCAGATACGCAGTATTTT
cdr3_aa: CSATALAGDGADTQYF
cdr3_length: 16
d_call: TRBD2
j_call: TRBJ2-3
v_call: TRBV20-1
clone_size: many

cdr3_nt: TGTGCCAGCAGTTACGTAACAGGGGACCAGCCCCAGCATTTT
cdr3_aa: CASSYVTGDQPQHF
cdr3_length: 14
d_call: TRBD1
j_call: TRBJ1-5
v_call: TRBV6-2/TRBV6-3
clone_size: -

cdr3_nt: TGCAGTGCTAGAGGGGGGGTGCAAGAGACCCAGTACTTC
cdr3_aa: CSARGGVQETQYF
cdr3_length: 13
d_call: -
j_call: TRBJ2-5
v_call: TRBV20-1
clone_size: -

cdr3_nt: TGTGCCAGCAGCTTAGGCAGGGGAGAGACCCAGTACTTC
cdr3_aa: CASSLGRGETQYF
cdr3_length: 13
d_call: -
j_call: TRBJ2-5
v_call: TRBV5-1
clone_size: many

cdr3_nt: TGTGCCAGCAGCTCCCCCGGAAGGCGGGGGGTGTTTATGTCCTACAATGAGCAGTTCTTC
cdr3_aa: CASSSPGRRGVFMSYNEQFF
cdr3_length: 20
d_call: TRBD2
j_call: TRBJ2-1
v_call: TRBV11-2
clone_size: -

cdr3_nt: TGCAGCGTTGGGGGGAATAGAGAGACCCAGTACTTC
cdr3_aa: CSVGGNRETQYF
cdr3_length: 12
d_call: -
j_call: TRBJ2-5
v_call: TRBV29-1
clone_size: -

cdr3_nt: TGTGCCACCAGTGATGGTCCTGGAGCCAATTCCTACGAGCAGTACTTC
cdr3_aa: CATSDGPGANSYEQYF
cdr3_length: 16
d_call: -
j_call: TRBJ2-7
v_call: TRBV24-1
clone_size: few

cdr3_nt: TGCGCCAGCAGCCAAGAGAGCGGGGGGCCTCAAGAGACCCAGTACTTC
cdr3_aa: CASSQESGGPQETQYF
cdr3_length: 16
d_call: TRBD2
j_call: TRBJ2-5
v_call: TRBV4-3
clone_size: -

cdr3_nt: TGTGCCAGCACGGGACTCGATGAGCAGTTCTTC
cdr3_aa: CASTGLDEQFF
cdr3_length: 11
d_call: -
j_call: TRBJ2-1
v_call: TRBV6-2/TRBV6-3
clone_size: few

cdr3_nt: TGTGCCAGCAGCCAGAGGGGGACAGGGCAAGAGACCCAGTACTTC
cdr3_aa: CASSQRGTGQETQYF
cdr3_length: 15
d_call: TRBD1
j_call: TRBJ2-5
v_call: TRBV3-1
clone_size: -

cdr3_nt: TGTGCCAGCGGGGACGGGGCCTACGAGCAGTACTTC
cdr3_aa: CASGDGAYEQYF
cdr3_length: 12
d_call: -
j_call: TRBJ2-7
v_call: TRBV19
clone_size: -

cdr3_nt: TGCAGCGCCCAAGCGGGGGGCTCCTACAATGAGCAGTTCTTC
cdr3_aa: CSAQAGGSYNEQFF
cdr3_length: 14
d_call: TRBD2
j_call: TRBJ2-1
v_call: TRBV29-1
clone_size: many

cdr3_nt: TGCAGTGCCGGGGGCCTCCGGGGGGAGACCCAGTACTTC
cdr3_aa: CSAGGLRGETQYF
cdr3_length: 13
d_call: -
j_call: TRBJ2-5
v_call: TRBV20-1
clone_size: few

cdr3_nt: TGCGCCAGCAGCCAAGATTGGGTGGGCAATCAGCCCCAGCATTTT
cdr3_aa: CASSQDWVGNQPQHF
cdr3_length: 15
d_call: -
j_call: TRBJ1-5
v_call: TRBV4-3
clone_size: -

cdr3_nt: TGCGCCAGCAGCCGGACCATGGCGGGTAGCTCCTACAATGAGCAGTTCTTC
cdr3_aa: CASSRTMAGSSYNEQFF
cdr3_length: 17
d_call: -
j_call: TRBJ2-1
v_call: TRBV4-3
clone_size: -

cdr3_nt: TGTGCCAGCAGTAAACCAGGGAGCAATCAGCCCCAGCATTTT
cdr3_aa: CASSKPGSNQPQHF
cdr3_length: 14
d_call: -
j_call: TRBJ1-5
v_call: TRBV6-2/TRBV6-3
clone_size: -

cdr3_nt: TGTGCCACCCGTAGCGGGGGGGCCTTTAGTACAGATACGCAGTATTTT
cdr3_aa: CATRSGGAFSTDTQYF
cdr3_length: 16
d_call: TRBD2
j_call: TRBJ2-3
v_call: TRBV15
clone_size: -

cdr3_nt: TGTGCCAGCAGAGCGGGCCTGGGAGAGCAGTTCTTC
cdr3_aa: CASRAGLGEQFF
cdr3_length: 12
d_call: -
j_call: TRBJ2-1
v_call: TRBV11-3
clone_size: -

cdr3_nt: TGTGCCAGCAGCTACATTCTCCGGGCCCATCCAAATTCACCCCTCCACTTT
cdr3_aa: CASSYILRAHPNSPLHF
cdr3_length: 17
d_call: -
j_call: TRBJ1-6
v_call: TRBV6-5
clone_size: -

cdr3_nt: TGCAGTGCTAGTTATGCGGGGAATACCTACGAGCAGTACTTC
cdr3_aa: CSASYAGNTYEQYF
cdr3_length: 14
d_call: -
j_call: TRBJ2-7
v_call: TRBV20-1
clone_size: few

cdr3_nt: TGCAGTGCTAGAGGGACTAGCGCAGACACTACGACTCGCGAGCAGTACTTC
cdr3_aa: CSARGTSADTTTREQYF
cdr3_length: 17
d_call: TRBD2
j_call: TRBJ2-7
v_call: TRBV20-1
clone_size: -

cdr3_nt: TGCGCCAGCGGCCCTCGGGTTGGCGAGACCCAGTACTTC
cdr3_aa: CASGPRVGETQYF
cdr3_length: 13
d_call: -
j_call: TRBJ2-5
v_call: TRBV5-1
clone_size: once

cdr3_nt: TGTGCCAGCAGCCCAAAGACTAGCCCCAGACAAGAGACCCAGTACTTC
cdr3_aa: CASSPKTSPRQETQYF
cdr3_length: 16
d_call: TRBD2
j_call: TRBJ2-5
v_call: TRBV12-3/TRBV12-4
clone_size: -

cdr3_nt: TGTGCCAGCAGTCCTTCGTTGGGACAGGGAATTTCCGAGCAGTACTTC
cdr3_aa: CASSPSLGQGISEQYF
cdr3_length: 16
d_call: TRBD1
j_call: TRBJ2-7
v_call: TRBV6-2/TRBV6-3
clone_size: -

cdr3_nt: TGCGCCAGCAGCCAAGACAGGACCGGGGGCCGATGGGCCAACGTCCTGACTTTC
cdr3_aa: CASSQDRTGGRWANVLTF
cdr3_length: 18
d_call: -
j_call: TRBJ2-6
v_call: TRBV4-1
clone_size: once

cdr3_nt: TGTGCCAGCTGTGAGGGTGCAACTAATGAAAAACTGTTTTTT
cdr3_aa: CASCEGATNEKLFF
cdr3_length: 14
d_call: -
j_call: TRBJ1-4
v_call: TRBV18
clone_size: once

cdr3_nt: TGTGCCAGCAGCCAAGGACTAGCCTCCTACGAGCAGTACTTC
cdr3_aa: CASSQGLASYEQYF
cdr3_length: 14
d_call: TRBD2
j_call: TRBJ2-7
v_call: TRBV3-1
clone_size: -

cdr3_nt: TGCGCCAGCAGTGAGAGGACAGGGTTGAACACTGAAGCTTTCTTT
cdr3_aa: CASSERTGLNTEAFF
cdr3_length: 15
d_call: TRBD1
j_call: TRBJ1-1
v_call: TRBV10-2
clone_size: -

cdr3_nt: TGTGCCAGCAGCCTCACCACGGGTGAGCAGTTCTTC
cdr3_aa: CASSLTTGEQFF
cdr3_length: 12
d_call: -
j_call: TRBJ2-1
v_call: TRBV5-6
clone_size: many

cdr3_nt: TGTGCCAGCAGCTTGGTAGGGGGAGCCGGCTACACCTTC
cdr3_aa: CASSLVGGAGYTF
cdr3_length: 13
d_call: -
j_call: TRBJ1-2
v_call: TRBV5-5
clone_size: many

cdr3_nt: TGTGCCACCAGCAGAGCTAGCGGGAAATCCTACGAGCAGTACTTC
cdr3_aa: CATSRASGKSYEQYF
cdr3_length: 15
d_call: TRBD2
j_call: TRBJ2-7
v_call: TRBV15
clone_size: -